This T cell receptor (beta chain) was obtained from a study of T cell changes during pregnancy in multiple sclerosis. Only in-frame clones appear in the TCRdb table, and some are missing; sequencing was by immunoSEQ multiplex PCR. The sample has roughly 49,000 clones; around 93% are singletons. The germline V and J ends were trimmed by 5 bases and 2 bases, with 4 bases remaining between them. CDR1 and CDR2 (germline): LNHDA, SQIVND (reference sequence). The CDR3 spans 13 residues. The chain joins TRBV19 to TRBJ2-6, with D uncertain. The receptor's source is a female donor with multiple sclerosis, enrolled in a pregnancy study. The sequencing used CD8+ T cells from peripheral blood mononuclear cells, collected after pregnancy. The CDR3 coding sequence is TGTGCCAGTAGTCTCGCTGGGGCCAACGTCCTGACTTTC. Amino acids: CASSLAGANVLTF. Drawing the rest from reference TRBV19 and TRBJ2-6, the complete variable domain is DGGITQSPKYLFRKEGQNVTLSCEQNLNHDAMYWYRQDPGQGLRLIYYSQIVNDFQKGDIAEGYSVSREKKESFPLTVTSAQKNPTAFYLCASSLAGANVLTFGAGSRLTVL.